These 5 T cell receptor beta chains were all obtained from the same sample, sequenced in a study of PD-1 blockade in classical Hodgkin lymphoma (dated by TCRdb to the early 2020s). Libraries came from the immunoSEQ multiplex PCR assay. As stored in TCRdb, this immuneACCESS dataset retains in-frame rearrangements with V and J assigned. A fraction of the clones does not appear; measured against another copy, unresolved V genes explain less than half of the discrepancy, and the remainder lacks a known reason. In this sample the table shows about 15,000 clones, around 90% of which occur a single time. Under 20% of the sample belongs to the ten largest clones. Per the publication, the time point label means: cycle 4 day 1 (C4D1), after five to seven weeks of nivolumab. Relapse after autologous stem cell transplantation had occurred in all trial patients, and cohorts A, B and C were distinguished by prior brentuximab vedotin exposure. Magnetic negative selection with a Miltenyi CD8+ T cell isolation kit was used to purify CD8+ T cells from thawed PBMCs.

The sample consisted of CD8+ T cells from blood, taken before the fourth cycle of nivolumab. These receptors were collected from a human donor with classical Hodgkin lymphoma.

J is TRBJ1-3 and V is TRBV29-1; D is unclear. The CDR3 has 13 amino acids. Germline lookup yields CDR1 SQVTM and CDR2 ANQGSEA. V was pared by 3 bases and J by 8 bases, with 14 bases between. Written as DNA, the CDR3 is TGCAGCGTTGAGGTACCACGGTCGGACACCATATATTTT. Translating gives CSVEVPRSDTIYF.

The CDR3 sequence is CASSGKGGNQSAQHF. The CDR3 DNA is TGTGCCAGCAGTGGTAAGGGGGGCAACCAATCAGCCCAGCATTTT. J is TRBJ1-5 and V is TRBV28, with D perhaps TRBD1 (6 bases). The CDR3 covers 15 residues. Trimming stripped 5 bases from V and 11 bases from J, with 22 bases between. Germline CDR1 and CDR2: MDHEN and SYDVKM.

V and J are TRBV19 and TRBJ2-5; TRBD2 agrees at 12 bases. The CDR3 is 15 amino acids. V shed 5 bases, J shed 2 bases, and the junction held 3 bases outside the gene matches. Germline V gives CDR1 LNHDA, CDR2 SQIVND (reference sequence). The CDR3 sequence: CASSLGTSGQETQYF. CDR3 bases: TGTGCCAGTAGTCTCGGGACTAGCGGGCAAGAGACCCAGTACTTC. Together with reference TRBV19 and TRBJ2-5, the CDR3 gives the full variable domain: DGGITQSPKYLFRKEGQNVTLSCEQNLNHDAMYWYRQDPGQGLRLIYYSQIVNDFQKGDIAEGYSVSREKKESFPLTVTSAQKNPTAFYLCASSLGTSGQETQYFGPGTRLLVL.

The CDR3 is CASSSTSGGAVGDTQYF. DNA for the CDR3: TGTGCCAGCAGCTCGACTAGCGGGGGAGCTGTGGGAGATACGCAGTATTTT. The rearrangement uses TRBV7-9 and TRBJ2-3; TRBD2 matches at 12 bases. J gave up 5 bases and V 4 bases, and 10 bases lay outside the gene matches. The germline CDR1 and CDR2 sequences are SEHNR and FQNEAQ (reference sequence). This CDR3 contains 17 residues.

The chain employs TRBV6-7 and TRBJ1-2, with D tentatively TRBD1 (5 bases). TRBV6-7 is noted as an ORF with a role that remains uncertain. The V end lost 7 bases, the J end lost 5 bases, and 14 bases lay between the germline ends. CDR3 size: 13 residues. The CDR3 nucleotides are TGTGCCAGCACAAACGGGGCCCTGTATGGCTACACCTTC. This sequence encodes CASTNGALYGYTF.